This T cell receptor beta chain was recorded in a study of blood T cell repertoires in COVID-19. Looking at the study overall: The cDNA or gDNA used as material had been derived from T cells, B-cell-depleted T cells, or PBMCs.

The method was immunoSEQ multiplex PCR; TCRdb's version includes in-frame clones alone and lacks a portion of them. This table has 200,000 to 250,000 clones, 80% appearing once. Sequenced input: peripheral blood. The source is a human donor in a cohort sampled during active COVID-19.

CDR3 sequence (DNA): TGCGCCAGCACTATTGAGACAGGTGGTGAAAAACTGTTTTTT. Translating it yields CASTIETGGEKLFF. The chain employs TRBV10-1 and TRBJ1-4, with D possibly being TRBD1 (6 bases). CDR3 size: 14 residues. The V end lost 7 bases, the J end lost 7 bases, and 16 bases lay between the germline ends. Per the germline V gene, CDR1 is WNHNN and CDR2 is SYGVQD (reference sequence).